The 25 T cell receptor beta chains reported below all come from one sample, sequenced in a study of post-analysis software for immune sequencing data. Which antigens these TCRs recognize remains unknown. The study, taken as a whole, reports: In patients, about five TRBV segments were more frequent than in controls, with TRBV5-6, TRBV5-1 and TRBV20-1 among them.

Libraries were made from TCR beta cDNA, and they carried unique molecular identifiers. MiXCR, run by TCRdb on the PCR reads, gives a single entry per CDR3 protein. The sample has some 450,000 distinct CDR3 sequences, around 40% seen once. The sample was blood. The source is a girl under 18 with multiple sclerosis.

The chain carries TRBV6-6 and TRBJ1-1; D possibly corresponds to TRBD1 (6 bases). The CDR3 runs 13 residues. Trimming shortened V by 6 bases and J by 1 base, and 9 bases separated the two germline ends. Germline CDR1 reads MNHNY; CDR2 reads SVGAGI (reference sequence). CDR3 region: CASRNRANTEAFF. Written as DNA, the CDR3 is TGTGCCAGCAGAAACAGGGCGAACACTGAAGCTTTCTTT.

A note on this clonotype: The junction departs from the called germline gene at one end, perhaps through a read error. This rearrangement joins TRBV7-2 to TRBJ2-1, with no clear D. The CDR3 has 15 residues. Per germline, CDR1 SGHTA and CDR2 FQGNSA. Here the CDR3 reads CASSLDLESSNEQFF. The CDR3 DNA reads TGTGCCAGCAGCTTGGATCTTGAATCCTCCAATGAGCAGTTCTTC.

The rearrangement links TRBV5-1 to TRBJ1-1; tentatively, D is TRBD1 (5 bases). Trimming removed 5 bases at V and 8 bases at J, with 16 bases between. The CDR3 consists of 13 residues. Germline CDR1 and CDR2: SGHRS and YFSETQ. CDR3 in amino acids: CASSHNIGTEAFF. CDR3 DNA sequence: TGCGCCAGCAGTCACAACATCGGGACGGAAGCTTTCTTT.

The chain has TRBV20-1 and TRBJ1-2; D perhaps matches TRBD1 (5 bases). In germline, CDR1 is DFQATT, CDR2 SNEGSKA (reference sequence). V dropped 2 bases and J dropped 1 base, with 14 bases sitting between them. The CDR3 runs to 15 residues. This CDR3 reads CSARKADSLNYGYTF. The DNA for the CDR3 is TGCAGTGCTAGAAAGGCCGACAGCCTTAACTATGGCTACACCTTC.

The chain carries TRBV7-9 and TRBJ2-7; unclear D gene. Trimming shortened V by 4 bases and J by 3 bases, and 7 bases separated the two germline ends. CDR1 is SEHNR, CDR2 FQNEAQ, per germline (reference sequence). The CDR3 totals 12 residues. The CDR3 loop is CASSYQSYEQYF. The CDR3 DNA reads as TGTGCCAGCAGCTACCAGAGCTACGAGCAGTACTTC.

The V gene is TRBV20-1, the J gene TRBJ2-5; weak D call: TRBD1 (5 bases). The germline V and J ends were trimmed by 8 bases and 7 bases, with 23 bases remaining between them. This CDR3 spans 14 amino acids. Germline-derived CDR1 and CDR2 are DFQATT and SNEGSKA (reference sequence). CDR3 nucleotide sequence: TGCAGTCAACCCGGCATGGGGCTAGTCGGGACCCAGTACTTC. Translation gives CSQPGMGLVGTQYF.

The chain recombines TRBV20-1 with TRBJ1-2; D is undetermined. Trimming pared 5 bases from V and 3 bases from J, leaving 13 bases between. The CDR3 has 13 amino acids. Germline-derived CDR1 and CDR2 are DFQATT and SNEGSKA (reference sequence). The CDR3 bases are TGCAGTGCTCCTAGAACCTGGGACTATGGCTACACCTTC. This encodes CSAPRTWDYGYTF.

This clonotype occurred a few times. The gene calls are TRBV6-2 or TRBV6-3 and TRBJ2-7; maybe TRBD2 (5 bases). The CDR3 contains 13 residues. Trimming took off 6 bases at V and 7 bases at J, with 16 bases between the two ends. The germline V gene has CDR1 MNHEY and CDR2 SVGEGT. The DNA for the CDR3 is TGTGCCAGCAGCCGTAATCCCACGGGGGAGCAGTACTTC. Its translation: CASSRNPTGEQYF.

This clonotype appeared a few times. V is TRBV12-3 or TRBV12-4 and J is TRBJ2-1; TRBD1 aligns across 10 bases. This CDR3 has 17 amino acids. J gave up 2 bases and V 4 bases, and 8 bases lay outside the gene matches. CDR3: CASSSPGTGDTYNEQFF. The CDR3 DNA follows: TGTGCCAGCAGTTCCCCAGGGACAGGGGATACCTACAATGAGCAGTTCTTC.

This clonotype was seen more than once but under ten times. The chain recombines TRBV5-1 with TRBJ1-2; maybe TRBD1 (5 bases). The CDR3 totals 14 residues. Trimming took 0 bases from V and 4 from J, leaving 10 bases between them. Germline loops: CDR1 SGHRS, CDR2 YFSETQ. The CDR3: CASSLGDGFYGYTF. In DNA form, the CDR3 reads TGCGCCAGCAGCTTGGGGGACGGATTCTATGGCTACACCTTC.

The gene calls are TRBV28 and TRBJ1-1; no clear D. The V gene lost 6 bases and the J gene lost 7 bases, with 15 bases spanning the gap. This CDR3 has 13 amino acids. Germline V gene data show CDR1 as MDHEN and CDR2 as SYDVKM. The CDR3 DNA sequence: TGTGCCAGCAGCCCAATCGACAAGGATGAAGCTTTCTTT. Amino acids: CASSPIDKDEAFF.

CDR3 amino acids: CASSLSLLAGDYNEQFF. CDR3 nucleotides: TGTGCCAGCAGTTTATCCCTACTAGCGGGGGACTACAATGAGCAGTTCTTC. The chain uses TRBV27 and TRBJ2-1; 11 positions agree with TRBD2. V trimming: 0 bases; J trimming: 3 bases; junction bases outside the gene matches: 4. The length of the CDR3 is 17 residues. The germline gives CDR1 MNHEY, CDR2 SMNVEV (reference sequence).

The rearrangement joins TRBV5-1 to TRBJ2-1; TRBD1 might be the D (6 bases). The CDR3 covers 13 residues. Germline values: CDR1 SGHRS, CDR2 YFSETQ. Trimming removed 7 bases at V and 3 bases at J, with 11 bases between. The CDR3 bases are TGCGCCAGCCCCGAGGGGGACTACAATGAGCAGTTCTTC. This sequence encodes CASPEGDYNEQFF.

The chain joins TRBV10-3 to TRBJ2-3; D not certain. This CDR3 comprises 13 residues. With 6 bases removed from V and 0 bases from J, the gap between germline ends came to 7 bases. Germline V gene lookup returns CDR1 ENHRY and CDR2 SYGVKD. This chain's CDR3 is CAIREASTDTQYF. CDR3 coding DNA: TGTGCCATCAGGGAAGCCAGCACAGATACGCAGTATTTT.

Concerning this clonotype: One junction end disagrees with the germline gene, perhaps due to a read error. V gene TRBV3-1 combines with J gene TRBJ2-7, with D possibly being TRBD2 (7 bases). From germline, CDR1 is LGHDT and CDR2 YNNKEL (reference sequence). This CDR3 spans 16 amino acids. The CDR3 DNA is TGTGCCAGCGGCCAACGTCGAGGGGGGGGCTACTACGAGCAGTACTTC. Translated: CASGQRRGGGYYEQYF.

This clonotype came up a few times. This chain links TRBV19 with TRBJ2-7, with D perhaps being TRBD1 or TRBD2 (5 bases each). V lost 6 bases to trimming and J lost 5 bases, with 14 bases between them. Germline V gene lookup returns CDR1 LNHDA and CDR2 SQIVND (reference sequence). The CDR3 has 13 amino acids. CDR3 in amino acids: CASRARGLDEQYF. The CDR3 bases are TGTGCCAGTAGGGCTCGGGGCCTCGACGAGCAGTACTTC.

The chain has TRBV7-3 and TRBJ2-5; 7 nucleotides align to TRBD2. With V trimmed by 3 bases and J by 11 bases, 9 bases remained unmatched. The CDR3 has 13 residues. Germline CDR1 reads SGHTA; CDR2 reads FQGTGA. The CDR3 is CASSLGLRGEQYF. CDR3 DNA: TGTGCCAGCAGCTTGGGACTAAGGGGTGAGCAGTACTTC.

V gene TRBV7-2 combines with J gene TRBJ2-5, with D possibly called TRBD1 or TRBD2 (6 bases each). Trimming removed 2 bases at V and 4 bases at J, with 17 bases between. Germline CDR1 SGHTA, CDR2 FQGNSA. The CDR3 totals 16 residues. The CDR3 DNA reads TGTGCCAGCAGCTTACAGGGGCCGGGGGTGGGAGAGACCCAGTACTTC. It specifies CASSLQGPGVGETQYF.

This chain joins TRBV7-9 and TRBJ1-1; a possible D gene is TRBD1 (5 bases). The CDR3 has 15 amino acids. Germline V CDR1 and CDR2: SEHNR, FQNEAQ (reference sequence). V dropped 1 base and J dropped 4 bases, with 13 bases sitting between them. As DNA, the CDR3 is TGTGCCAGCAGCTTAGGCAGGGAGGAGGTCACTGAAGCTTTCTTT. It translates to CASSLGREEVTEAFF.

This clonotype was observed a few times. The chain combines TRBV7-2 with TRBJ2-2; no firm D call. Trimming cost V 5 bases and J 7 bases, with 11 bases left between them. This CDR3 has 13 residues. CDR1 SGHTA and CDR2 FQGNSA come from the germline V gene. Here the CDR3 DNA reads TGTGCCAGCAGCGAATATACATTCGGGGAGCTGTTTTTT. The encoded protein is CASSEYTFGELFF. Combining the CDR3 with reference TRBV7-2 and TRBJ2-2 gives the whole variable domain GAGVSQSPSNKVTEKGKDVELRCDPISGHTALYWYRQSLGQGLEFLIYFQGNSAPDKSGLPSDRFSAERTGGSVSTLTIQRTQQEDSAVYLCASSEYTFGELFFGEGSRLTVL.

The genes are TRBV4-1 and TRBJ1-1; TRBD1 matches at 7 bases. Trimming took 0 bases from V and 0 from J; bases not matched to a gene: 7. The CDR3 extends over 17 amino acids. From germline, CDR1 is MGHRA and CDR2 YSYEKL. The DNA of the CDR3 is TGCGCCAGCAGCCAAGATGGGGACAGCGATATGAACACTGAAGCTTTCTTT. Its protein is CASSQDGDSDMNTEAFF.

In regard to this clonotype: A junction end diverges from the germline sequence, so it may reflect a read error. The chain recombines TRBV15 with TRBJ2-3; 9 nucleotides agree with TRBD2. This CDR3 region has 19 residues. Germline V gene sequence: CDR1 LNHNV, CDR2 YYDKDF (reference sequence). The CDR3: CATSRDSGGRASGADTQYF. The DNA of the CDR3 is TGCGCCACCAGCAGAGATAGTGGCGGGAGGGCCTCTGGGGCAGATACGCAGTATTTT.

CDR3 sequence: CASSRLAGDLPYEQYF. The CDR3 nucleotides are TGTGCCAGCAGCAGACTAGCGGGGGACCTTCCATACGAGCAGTACTTC. The V and J genes are TRBV12-3 or TRBV12-4 and TRBJ2-7; 12 positions match TRBD2. The CDR3 contains 16 residues. V lost 6 bases to trimming and J lost 4 bases; unmatched junction nucleotides: 10.

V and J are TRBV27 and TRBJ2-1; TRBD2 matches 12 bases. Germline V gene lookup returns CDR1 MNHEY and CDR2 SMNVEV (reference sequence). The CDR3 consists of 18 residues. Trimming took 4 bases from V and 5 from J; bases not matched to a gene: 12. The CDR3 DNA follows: TGTGCCAGCAGTTCGACTAGCGGGAGCTTGATAGTCCACAATGAGCAGTTCTTC. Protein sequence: CASSSTSGSLIVHNEQFF.

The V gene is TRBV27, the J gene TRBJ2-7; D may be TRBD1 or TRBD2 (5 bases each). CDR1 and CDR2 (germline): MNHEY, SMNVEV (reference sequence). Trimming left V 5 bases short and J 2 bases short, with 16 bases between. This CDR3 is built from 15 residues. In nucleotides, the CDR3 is TGTGCCAGCAGTCCCGTCCTTCGGGGACCCTACGAGCAGTACTTC. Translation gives CASSPVLRGPYEQYF.